This TCR beta chain originates from a study of PD-1 blockade in classical Hodgkin lymphoma. Libraries were prepared by immunoSEQ multiplex PCR; TCRdb keeps only in-frame clonotypes and omits some of them. The table shows about 18,000 clones, with about three quarters occurring only once. Time point given: cycle 4 day 1 (C4D1), after five to seven weeks of nivolumab. With no exception, relapse followed autologous stem cell transplantation in all patients, and brentuximab vedotin exposure varied. Starting with thawed PBMCs, CD4+ T cells were purified by magnetic negative selection. The germline V gene encodes CDR1 ENHRY and CDR2 SYGVKD. The CDR3 runs 13 residues. Germline trimming cut 4 bases from V and 7 bases from J; bases unmatched to any gene: 4.

The TCR comes from a human donor with classical Hodgkin lymphoma. This sample comprised CD4+ T cells from blood, obtained before the fourth cycle of nivolumab. This rearrangement joins TRBV10-3 to TRBJ1-5; 7 nucleotides align to TRBD1. This CDR3 is CAISAGTAQPQHF. The CDR3 nucleotides are TGTGCCATCAGTGCGGGGACAGCACAGCCCCAGCATTTT.